Listed below are T cell receptor beta chains from one sample, sequenced in a study of Ad26.COV2.S vaccination and SARS-CoV-2 variants. Assay: immunoSEQ multiplex PCR; the TCRdb copy retains only in-frame clones and omits some. This repertoire shows under 550,000 clones, 80% to 95% found once; its top ten account for 9.5% to 15%. Sequenced material: peripheral blood, taken in a trial of Ad26.COV2.S vaccine versus placebo. The receptors originated from a person aged 18 to 59 who received the Ad26.COV2.S COVID-19 vaccine or a placebo. CDR3s include the opening cysteine and the closing phenylalanine or tryptophan. A D gene is named only where the DNA matches it firmly. Not every row has a clone size; where given, it reads once, few, many or a size class.

-	15	TRBV4-1	TRBJ1-4	-	TGCGCCAGCAGCCCCGCCCAGGGAAGAGTTTACGAACTGTTTTTT	CASSPAQGRVYELFF
few	13	TRBV11-2	TRBJ2-3	-	TGTGCCAGCAGCTTATCAGGGCCAGATACGCAGTATTTT	CASSLSGPDTQYF
-	15	TRBV2	TRBJ1-4	TRBD1	TGTGCCAGCAGTGGACCGGGACAGGGTAATGAAAAACTGTTTTTT	CASSGPGQGNEKLFF
-	17	TRBV3-1/TRBV3-2	TRBJ1-5	-	TGTGCCAGCAACTACGTCCCCCGGCAGGCGTATAATCAGCCCCAGCATTTT	CASNYVPRQAYNQPQHF
-	11	TRBV2	TRBJ1-1	-	TGTGCCAGCAAAGGGTCCCCTGAAGCTTTCTTT	CASKGSPEAFF
-	16	TRBV2	TRBJ2-1	-	TGTGCCAGCAGTGCACTACAGGGGGGGTCCTACAATGAGCAGTTCTTC	CASSALQGGSYNEQFF
-	13	TRBV5-1	TRBJ1-4	-	TGCGCCAGCAGCTTAGGGACGGCAGAAAAACTGTTTTTT	CASSLGTAEKLFF
-	14	TRBV3-1/TRBV3-2	TRBJ1-1	-	TGTGCCAGCAGCCCCGGACACGGACCCACTGAAGCTTTCTTT	CASSPGHGPTEAFF
-	13	TRBV3-1/TRBV3-2	TRBJ2-7	-	TGTGCCAGCAGCCCTCTTCAGGCGACGGAGCAGTACTTC	CASSPLQATEQYF
-	15	TRBV6-6	TRBJ1-3	-	TGTGCCAGCCGTGCAGGGTTGTTGTTTGGAAACACCATATATTTT	CASRAGLLFGNTIYF
-	15	TRBV2	TRBJ2-7	TRBD1	TGTGCCAGCACCTCAGACAGGGCCAAGACCTACGAGCAGTACTTC	CASTSDRAKTYEQYF
-	15	TRBV6-5	TRBJ2-5	TRBD1	TGTGCCAGCAGTTTCAACAGGGGGCTCGGGGAGACCCAGTACTTC	CASSFNRGLGETQYF
once	15	TRBV9	TRBJ2-2	TRBD1	TGTGCCAGCACCGAAAGGGGGCAAAACACCGGGGAGCTGTTTTTT	CASTERGQNTGELFF
-	15	TRBV19	TRBJ1-2	TRBD1	TGTGCCAGTAGTATAGCCGCGGACAGGTACTATGGCTACACCTTC	CASSIAADRYYGYTF
-	12	TRBV6-4	TRBJ2-3	-	TGTGCCAGCAGTGACTCAGGGGGAACGCAGTATTTT	CASSDSGGTQYF
-	15	TRBV14	TRBJ2-2	-	TGTGCCAGCAGCCAAGCTCTCTGGGGAACCGGGGAGCTGTTTTTT	CASSQALWGTGELFF
-	15	TRBV30	TRBJ1-1	TRBD1	TGTGCCTGGAGTCCCAGACAGGGAGGGGGCACTGAAGCTTTCTTT	CAWSPRQGGGTEAFF
-	18	TRBV19	TRBJ2-5	TRBD2	TGTGCCAGTAGTATAATACGGACTAGCGGGAGAAGTCAAGAGACCCAGTACTTC	CASSIIRTSGRSQETQYF
-	15	TRBV11-2	TRBJ2-1	TRBD2	TGTGCCAGCAGCTTAAGTAGCGGGTACTACAATGAGCAGTTCTTC	CASSLSSGYYNEQFF
-	14	TRBV27	TRBJ2-7	-	TGTGCCAGCAGCCCCCAGAAGACCACGGGGGAGCAGTACTTC	CASSPQKTTGEQYF
-	13	TRBV12-3/TRBV12-4	TRBJ2-3	-	TGTGCCAGCAGTTGGACCGGCACAGATACGCAGTATTTT	CASSWTGTDTQYF
few	14	TRBV7-2	TRBJ2-7	TRBD1	TGTGCCAGCAGCTTAGGACAGGGGTACTACGAGCAGTACTTC	CASSLGQGYYEQYF
once	13	TRBV7-8	TRBJ2-1	-	TGTGCCAGCAGCTTAGGTTCCTCAAATGAGCAGTTCTTC	CASSLGSSNEQFF
-	14	TRBV7-9	TRBJ1-2	-	TGTGCCAGCAGCTTATCAGGGTTTAACTATGGCTACACCTTC	CASSLSGFNYGYTF
-	14	TRBV5-1	TRBJ2-3	TRBD2	TGCGCCAGCAGCGCCGGGACTAACACAGATACGCAGTATTTT	CASSAGTNTDTQYF
once	15	TRBV7-2	TRBJ2-1	-	TGTGCCAGCAGCCTGACTCTCTCGTCTTACAATGAGCAGTTCTTC	CASSLTLSSYNEQFF
-	13	TRBV30	TRBJ1-2	-	TGTGCCTGGAGATTCCGTCGAAAGCCCGGCTACACCTTC	CAWRFRRKPGYTF
-	15	TRBV7-2	TRBJ1-3	-	TGTGCCAGCAACCTTCCGTTGGGAGCTGGAAACACCATATATTTT	CASNLPLGAGNTIYF
-	16	TRBV15	TRBJ2-6	-	TGTGCCACCAGCAGAGATCGGGGGAGTGGGGCCAACGTCCTGACTTTC	CATSRDRGSGANVLTF
-	14	TRBV5-1	TRBJ2-7	-	TGCGCCAGCAGCTTGGCCAGACAGACCGGCGAGCAGTACTTC	CASSLARQTGEQYF
-	15	TRBV29-1	TRBJ2-3	-	TGCAGCGTTGAATCACTGGAGATGGGCACAGATACGCAGTATTTT	CSVESLEMGTDTQYF
-	14	TRBV7-2	TRBJ2-1	TRBD2	TGTGCCAGCAGCTATAGCGGGAGGGGAATTGAGCAGTTCTTC	CASSYSGRGIEQFF
-	13	TRBV7-3	TRBJ2-5	-	TGTGCCAGCAGCCCAGGGATCCAAGAGACCCAGTACTTC	CASSPGIQETQYF
-	15	TRBV24-1	TRBJ2-3	-	TGTGCCACCAGTGATTACCGGACAGACACAGATACGCAGTATTTT	CATSDYRTDTDTQYF
-	15	TRBV6-5	TRBJ1-1	-	TGTGCCAGCAGTTACCTCCGGGGTTTTTCCTCTGAAGCTTTCTTT	CASSYLRGFSSEAFF
-	12	TRBV7-9	TRBJ1-5	-	TGTGCCAGCAGCTTAGGAAATCAGCCCCAGCATTTT	CASSLGNQPQHF
-	12	TRBV28	TRBJ2-7	-	TGTGCCAGCATCGGCCAGCCCTTGGAGCAGTACTTC	CASIGQPLEQYF
-	16	TRBV28	TRBJ2-7	-	TGTGCCAGCAGTTCAATTGGGGGACTGAGCGTTTACGAGCAGTACTTC	CASSSIGGLSVYEQYF
-	14	TRBV2	TRBJ2-1	-	TGTGCCAGCAGTGAGATGGGGGTGAACAATGAGCAGTTCTTC	CASSEMGVNNEQFF
-	18	TRBV28	TRBJ2-3	TRBD1	TGTGCCAGCAGACTACTTCCAGGGACAGGTGACCTCACAGATACGCAGTATTTT	CASRLLPGTGDLTDTQYF
-	13	TRBV30	TRBJ1-5	-	TGTGCCTGGAAGGACCGGAGCAATCAGCCCCAGCATTTT	CAWKDRSNQPQHF
-	13	TRBV6-1	TRBJ2-7	-	TGTGCCAGCAGTGACAGGGGATCCTACGAGCAGTACTTC	CASSDRGSYEQYF
few	16	TRBV19	TRBJ2-2	-	TGTGCCAGTACTGAATTGGGCCTACAGAACACCGGGGAGCTGTTTTTT	CASTELGLQNTGELFF
few	16	TRBV3-1/TRBV3-2	TRBJ2-7	TRBD2	TGTGCCAGCAGCCAGGGACTAGCGGGAGGGCGGCGCGAGCAGTACTTC	CASSQGLAGGRREQYF
-	15	TRBV4-1	TRBJ2-7	-	TGCGCCAGCAGCCAAGGGGCCGGGTTCTCCTACGAGCAGTACTTC	CASSQGAGFSYEQYF
-	15	TRBV30	TRBJ2-5	-	TGTGCCTGGACCAAAGGACACCCAAAACGGGAGACCCAGTACTTC	CAWTKGHPKRETQYF
-	15	TRBV6-5	TRBJ2-2	-	TGTGCCGCTAAAACGGGGGGCTATGACACCGGGGAGCTGTTTTTT	CAAKTGGYDTGELFF
-	17	TRBV7-9	TRBJ2-3	TRBD2	TGTGCCAGCAGCTCAAGGGCGCGGGGGGCTAGCACAGATACGCAGTATTTT	CASSSRARGASTDTQYF
-	13	TRBV10-1	TRBJ2-5	-	TGCGCCAGCAGTGAGTCGACTCGGAAGACCCAGTACTTC	CASSESTRKTQYF
once	15	TRBV28	TRBJ2-2	-	TGTGCCAGCAGTTTAATGAGGGCAGGGACCGGGGAGCTGTTTTTT	CASSLMRAGTGELFF
-	14	TRBV2	TRBJ2-7	-	TGTGCCAGCAGATCAAATACAGCGGCCTACGAGCAGTACTTC	CASRSNTAAYEQYF
once	12	TRBV19	TRBJ2-7	TRBD1	TGTGCCAGTAGTATAGGGGGACAGGAGCAGTACTTC	CASSIGGQEQYF
-	14	TRBV4-1	TRBJ1-2	-	TGCGCCAGCAGCCAAAATCCTCGGGTTTATGGCTACACCTTC	CASSQNPRVYGYTF